This record looks at one TCR beta chain sequence and its context. Its antigen remains unknown. In germline, CDR1 is SGDLS, CDR2 YYNGEE. The CDR3 is 16 residues long. Deletions cut 0 bases from V and 0 bases from J, with 11 bases between. Primers included in the PCR were 60 Vbeta and 13 Jbeta primers. The protocol was immunoSEQ multiplex PCR, while the TCRdb copy is restricted to in-frame clones and leaves out a portion. The sample contains some 220,000 clones, around 80% of which appear only once. This sample was included in a study of cytomegalovirus exposure and HLA in healthy donors. Turning to the study itself: Early release data held around 80 million unique TCRs from HLA-typed donors. Study-wide results and caveats: As was reported, the HLA-A and HLA-B alleles of most subjects were accurately predicted from TCR beta sequences.

This TCR was sampled from a boy between 5 and 17 years old in good health and CMV-seronegative. The chain employs TRBV9 and TRBJ2-3; possibly TRBD2 for D (5 bases). The sequenced material came from PBMCs. CDR3 sequence reads: CASSVVASPSTDTQYF. The CDR3 DNA reads as TGTGCCAGCAGCGTAGTAGCTAGCCCTAGCACAGATACGCAGTATTTT.